The rows below give T cell receptor beta chains drawn from one sample of a study of cytomegalovirus exposure and HLA in healthy donors. The table came from immunoSEQ multiplex PCR; TCRdb's copy has only in-frame clones and leaves some out. The profile shows over 60,000 clones, around 75% of them singletons. The specimen was PBMCs. These receptor sequences come from a woman aged 25 to 45 in good health and CMV-seropositive. CDR3s leave out the opening cysteine and the closing phenylalanine or tryptophan. Only some rows state a clone size, as once, few, many or a class for expanded clones.

abundance: once
v_gene: TRBV27
j_gene: TRBJ2-7
CDR3aa: ASSPGAALGKQY

abundance: once
v_gene: TRBV14
j_gene: TRBJ2-2
CDR3aa: ASSFLGTGNTGELF

abundance: few
v_gene: TRBV14
j_gene: TRBJ1-1
CDR3aa: ASSQAGGEAF

abundance: -
v_gene: TRBV19
j_gene: TRBJ2-7
CDR3aa: ASSSVDRVY

abundance: -
v_gene: TRBV7-2
j_gene: TRBJ2-3
CDR3aa: ASSLFPDSSTDTQY

abundance: -
v_gene: TRBV19
j_gene: TRBJ2-3
CDR3aa: ASSTRTGGNTDTQY

abundance: few
v_gene: TRBV5-1
j_gene: TRBJ1-6
CDR3aa: ASSLERGQGNSPLH

abundance: -
v_gene: TRBV5-4
j_gene: TRBJ2-1
CDR3aa: ASSFPSGSSYNEQF

abundance: once
v_gene: TRBV29-1
j_gene: TRBJ1-5
CDR3aa: SVVTGPGAQH

abundance: -
v_gene: TRBV7-6
j_gene: TRBJ2-7
CDR3aa: ASSSPGLAGLSYEQY

abundance: once
v_gene: TRBV6-5
j_gene: TRBJ2-5
CDR3aa: ASSYSQREGGETQY

abundance: -
v_gene: TRBV30
j_gene: TRBJ1-4
CDR3aa: AWSRDRGQEKLF

abundance: -
v_gene: TRBV11-3
j_gene: TRBJ2-7
CDR3aa: ASSLTGDEQY

abundance: -
v_gene: TRBV19
j_gene: TRBJ1-5
CDR3aa: ASSIWEAGSQPQH

abundance: -
v_gene: TRBV5-1
j_gene: TRBJ1-4
CDR3aa: ASSRDGRGLF

abundance: -
v_gene: TRBV30
j_gene: TRBJ1-5
CDR3aa: AWSVQVGGQPQH

abundance: -
v_gene: TRBV18
j_gene: TRBJ1-6
CDR3aa: ASYSGTGSSPLH

abundance: -
v_gene: TRBV27
j_gene: TRBJ2-7
CDR3aa: ARDQGASYEQY

abundance: -
v_gene: TRBV29-1
j_gene: TRBJ2-1
CDR3aa: SVRGGQGGNEQF

abundance: -
v_gene: TRBV29-1
j_gene: TRBJ2-7
CDR3aa: SVQGASNNPYEQY

abundance: -
v_gene: TRBV30
j_gene: TRBJ2-1
CDR3aa: AWRARRETLNNEQF

abundance: -
v_gene: TRBV5-5
j_gene: TRBJ1-5
CDR3aa: ASSLEAGLRSNQPQH

abundance: few
v_gene: TRBV4-1
j_gene: TRBJ2-7
CDR3aa: ASSQDPRASDSYEQY

abundance: few
v_gene: TRBV5-6
j_gene: TRBJ1-1
CDR3aa: ASRYGAPGNTEAF

abundance: -
v_gene: TRBV2
j_gene: TRBJ1-4
CDR3aa: ASSEASPGQGMGANEKLF

abundance: -
v_gene: TRBV5-1
j_gene: TRBJ2-1
CDR3aa: ASRWRRDVNNEQF

abundance: -
v_gene: TRBV27
j_gene: TRBJ2-3
CDR3aa: ASSLSYRGTSTDTQY